This TCR beta chain was sequenced in a study of CD8 T cells in Susac syndrome. An input of about 0.5 to 1 ug of RNA was subjected to reverse transcription using random hexamers. The amplification used immunoSEQ multiplex PCR on TCR beta CDR3; it spanned 54 Vbeta and 13 Jbeta. TCRdb reprocessed the immunoSEQ multiplex PCR reads via MiXCR and lists one record per CDR3 protein. The sample lists approximately 140,000 distinct CDR3 sequences; 75% to 90% were seen once. CDR1 is MDHEN and CDR2 is SYDVKM in the germline V gene. V shed 6 bases and J shed 8 bases, with 16 bases lying between them. This CDR3 has 13 residues. Sequencing targeted TCR beta in blood CD8+ and CD4+ T cells.

This sequence originates from a human donor with multiple sclerosis. Input material: CD8+ T cells from PBMCs. This rearrangement joins TRBV28 to TRBJ1-2, with unresolved D. Here the CDR3 DNA reads TGTGCCAGCAGGAGTCTTCAAGTCGACGGCTACACCTTC. Protein sequence: CASRSLQVDGYTF.